This entry features one T cell receptor beta chain sequence. Its antigen is unknown. TCR beta CDR3 regions were amplified from RNA transcripts. The HTBI primer set was used in a first-round RT-PCR of the TCR CDR3. TCRdb ran MiXCR on the multiplex PCR reads and lists one entry per CDR3 protein. The table shows hundreds of thousands of distinct CDR3 sequences, with about 20% occurring only once. This entry belongs to a study of T cells in Graves' hyperthyroidism and ophthalmopathy. About the research overall: Peripheral blood draws took place at initial diagnosis, ahead of any treatment. Study-wide points: Blood also carried most thyroid clonotypes expanded above 0.001. Researchers report that a 13 V-J model separated ophthalmopathy from stable hyperthyroidism.

Germline assignment: CDR1 SGHTA and CDR2 FQGNSA. The CDR3 length is 17 residues. Trimming took 1 base from V and 3 from J, leaving 18 bases between them. Ophthalmopathy in the patients scored at least 3 on Clinical Activity Score and at least 4 on NOSPECS grade, lasting under 3 months. This TCR was recovered from a man aged 40-50 years with Graves' ophthalmopathy. V is TRBV7-2 and J is TRBJ1-2; D gene ambiguous. The specimen was blood. CDR3 coding DNA: TGTGCCAGCAGCTTAGTTCCTAAACGAACAGATTACTATGGCTACACCTTC. Its translation: CASSLVPKRTDYYGYTF.